This TCR beta chain was recorded in a study of blood T cell repertoires in COVID-19. Some clones are missing from TCRdb's copy, which holds only in-frame ones; the method was immunoSEQ multiplex PCR. The profile covers 300,000 to 350,000 clones, with 87% appearing a single time and approximately 9.4% taken by the ten largest. V gave up 2 bases and J gave up 6 bases, with 13 bases separating them. The CDR3 runs 14 residues. Germline V CDR1 and CDR2: MNHEY, SVGAGI. This receptor was identified in a man aged 30 to 39 with COVID-19, enrolled during active disease. The specimen was peripheral blood. The chain employs TRBV6-5 and TRBJ1-2, with D maybe TRBD1 (6 bases). CDR3 in DNA: TGTGCCAGCAGTTACCGACATCAGGGGAATGGCTACACCTTC. Residues: CASSYRHQGNGYTF.